This is a list of T cell receptor beta chains from one sample in a study of T cells in Graves' hyperthyroidism and ophthalmopathy. TCRdb analysed the multiplex PCR reads with MiXCR anew, one entry per CDR3 protein. The sample carries under 350,000 distinct CDR3 sequences, 21% recorded once. Material: blood. The receptors were sampled from a woman in her forties or fifties with Graves' hyperthyroidism. CDR3s include the opening cysteine and the closing phenylalanine or tryptophan. The D gene is left open where the match is weak. The size of a clone is reported for some rows only, either as once, few or many, or as a class for expanded clones.

TRBV7-3	TRBJ2-1	many	NA	TGTGCCAGCAGCTTAACGCCTCGAACATTAGCCGTCAATGAGCAGTTCTTC	CASSLTPRTLAVNEQFF
TRBV28	TRBJ2-1	NA	TRBD2	TGTGCCAGGCCGGGAGGAGGGTACAATGAGCAGTTCTTC	CARPGGGYNEQFF
TRBV7-9	TRBJ1-5	many	NA	TGTGCCAGCAGCTTAGAGGCAGGTGGACAGCCCCAGCATTTT	CASSLEAGGQPQHF
TRBV13	TRBJ2-7	NA	TRBD2	TGTGCCAGCAGCTGGACAGGACTAGCGGGCCTCTCCTACGAGCAGTACTTC	CASSWTGLAGLSYEQYF
TRBV19	TRBJ1-3	few	TRBD1	TGTGCCAGTAGTGAATACTGGGGACAGATTGGAAACACCATATATTTT	CASSEYWGQIGNTIYF
TRBV6-1	TRBJ2-3	few	TRBD2	TGTGCCAGCAGTGAGGAGCGGGGGGCCACAGATACGCAGTATTTT	CASSEERGATDTQYF
TRBV30	TRBJ1-4	NA	NA	TGTGCCTGGAGTCACGGGTTCGATGAAAAACTGTTTTTT	CAWSHGFDEKLFF
TRBV24-1	TRBJ1-2	NA	TRBD1	TGTGCCACCAGTGAGACAGGGAGTAACTATGGCTACACCTTC	CATSETGSNYGYTF
TRBV19	TRBJ1-5	few	NA	TGTGCCAGTAGTATACGGACGGGGCTCCAGCCCCAGCATTTT	CASSIRTGLQPQHF
TRBV10-2	TRBJ2-3	few	TRBD2	TGCGCCAGCAGAAGACTAGCGCAAAGCACAGATACGCAGTATTTT	CASRRLAQSTDTQYF
TRBV5-1	TRBJ2-1	NA	TRBD1	TGCGCCAGCACCACAGGGGGCTCTTACAATGAGCAGTTCTTC	CASTTGGSYNEQFF
TRBV16	TRBJ2-7	few	NA	TGTGCCAGCAGCCAATCTCAGGGAGTCTACGAGCAGTACTTC	CASSQSQGVYEQYF
TRBV5-5	TRBJ2-3	NA	TRBD1	TGTGCCAGCAGCTTAGGGGGCCCTAGCACAGATACGCAGTATTTT	CASSLGGPSTDTQYF
TRBV5-4	TRBJ2-2	NA	TRBD2	TGTGCCAGCAGTCCCGGGACTAGCGGCCCTACTCGCACCGGGGAGCTGTTTTTT	CASSPGTSGPTRTGELFF
TRBV2	TRBJ2-1	many	NA	TGTGCCAGCAGTGATGATGGAAATGAGCAGTTCTTC	CASSDDGNEQFF
TRBV5-1	TRBJ1-1	once	TRBD1	TGCGCCAGCAGCTATTTGACAGGGCAAGAGAGCACTGAAGCTTTCTTT	CASSYLTGQESTEAFF
TRBV28	TRBJ1-2	many	TRBD1	TGTGCCAGCAGTTCGACAGGGGGCTACTATGGCTACACCTTC	CASSSTGGYYGYTF
TRBV20-1	TRBJ2-5	NA	TRBD1	TGCAGTGCCAGAGATGACGGGACAGGGGATCAAGAGACCCAGTACTTC	CSARDDGTGDQETQYF
TRBV2	TRBJ1-1	once	NA	TGTGCCAGCAGTGATGACAGTGAAGCTTTCTTT	CASSDDSEAFF
TRBV27	TRBJ2-6	many	NA	TGTGCCAGCGGGAGCTCTGGGGCCAACGTCCTGACTTTC	CASGSSGANVLTF
TRBV14	TRBJ2-7	few	NA	TGTGCCAGCAGGCTCGGGTCCCTGTCGGGTTTCTCCTACGAGCAGTACTTC	CASRLGSLSGFSYEQYF
TRBV15	TRBJ1-4	NA	NA	TGTGCCACCAGCAGAACCCCGGCCAAAACAGAACTGTTTTTT	CATSRTPAKTELFF
TRBV7-9	TRBJ2-7	few	NA	TGTGCCAGCAGCGACTACCCCTCCTACGAGCAGTACTTC	CASSDYPSYEQYF
TRBV5-6	TRBJ2-5	NA	NA	TGTGCCAGCAGCTTGGTTGACGGAGGGGAGACCCAGTACTTC	CASSLVDGGETQYF
TRBV6-1	TRBJ2-3	many	NA	TGTGCCAGCATCCGCTCTGAATGGGCAGATACGCAGTATTTT	CASIRSEWADTQYF
TRBV5-1	TRBJ2-7	once	NA	TGCGCCAGCAGCTTGGAGTGGGGCTACGAGCAGTACTTC	CASSLEWGYEQYF
TRBV5-1	TRBJ2-2	many	TRBD2	TGCGCCAGCAGCTGGGAGGGTATCGGTCGGGAGCTGTTTTTT	CASSWEGIGRELFF
TRBV3-1	TRBJ2-5	once	NA	TGTGCCAGCAGCCAAGATAGGTTAGAGACCCAGTACTTC	CASSQDRLETQYF
TRBV20-1	TRBJ2-7	few	NA	TGCAGTGCTTCAGGGTTGGCCTACGAGCAGTACTTC	CSASGLAYEQYF
TRBV27	TRBJ1-2	NA	TRBD1	TGTGCCAGCAGTTCGGACAGGGGGCGTGGGTATGGCTACACCTTC	CASSSDRGRGYGYTF
TRBV9	TRBJ2-1	few	TRBD2	TGTGCCAGCAGCGCAAGCGGGGGGGCCGGTGAGCAGTTCTTC	CASSASGGAGEQFF
TRBV11-2	TRBJ2-1	many	NA	TGTGCCAGCAGCTTAAACCGTATCTGGGGTTATGAGCAGTTCTTC	CASSLNRIWGYEQFF
TRBV7-2	TRBJ2-3	many	TRBD2	TGTGCCAGCAGCGTAACTAGCGGGGTCAGCACAGATACGCAGTATTTT	CASSVTSGVSTDTQYF
TRBV2	TRBJ1-5	NA	NA	TGTGCCAGCAGGAGTAGGACAGCCTATAGCAATCAGCCCCAGCATTTT	CASRSRTAYSNQPQHF
TRBV12-3/TRBV12-4	TRBJ2-3	NA	TRBD2	TGTGCCAGCAGTTCCCGCTCCGGGACTAGCGGGGGGGCCACAGATACGCAGTATTTT	CASSSRSGTSGGATDTQYF
TRBV12-3/TRBV12-4	TRBJ1-1	many	NA	TGTGCCAGCAGAATTAAAGGCGCTGAAGCTTTCTTT	CASRIKGAEAFF
TRBV6-5	TRBJ2-2	NA	TRBD2	TGTGCCAGCAGTTACGGGACTAGCGGGAGTGTCGGGGAGCTGTTTTTT	CASSYGTSGSVGELFF
TRBV6-2/TRBV6-3	TRBJ1-1	many	TRBD1	TGTGCCAGCAGGCCACAGGGGGTGCAGAGGAGGATCACTGAAGCTTTCTTT	CASRPQGVQRRITEAFF
TRBV12-3/TRBV12-4	TRBJ2-7	NA	NA	TGTGCCAGCAGCCTTGGGACTTTCTCCTACGAGCAGTACTTC	CASSLGTFSYEQYF
TRBV11-3	TRBJ2-7	once	NA	TGTGCCAGCAGCGAGGGACGGTTCTCCTACGAGCAGTACTTC	CASSEGRFSYEQYF
TRBV27	TRBJ2-2	few	NA	TGTGCCAGCAGTCCAACGGCCCTGACGAACACCGGGGAGCTGTTTTTT	CASSPTALTNTGELFF
TRBV11-2	TRBJ2-3	many	NA	TGTGCCAGCAGCCCCTTTCTGGCGATCACAGATACGCAGTATTTT	CASSPFLAITDTQYF
TRBV18	TRBJ1-1	many	NA	TGTGCCAGCTCAATAGGACAGACCCCCCTGAACACTGAAGCTTTCTTT	CASSIGQTPLNTEAFF
TRBV5-1	TRBJ2-6	few	NA	TGCGCCAGCAGCTTGGAAGGGGACCCCGGGGCCAACGTCCTGACTTTC	CASSLEGDPGANVLTF
TRBV4-2	TRBJ2-3	NA	TRBD2	TGTGCCAGCAGCCAAGATCGAGCGGGGGGGGGCACAGATACGCAGTATTTT	CASSQDRAGGGTDTQYF
TRBV28	TRBJ1-4	few	NA	TGTGCCAGCAGTTTAATAGGAAAAGGTCGTGAAAAACTGTTTTTT	CASSLIGKGREKLFF
TRBV29-1	TRBJ2-7	few	NA	TGCAGCGTTGACTCGGAGGACGAGCAGTACTTC	CSVDSEDEQYF
TRBV7-2	TRBJ2-1	few	NA	TGTGCCAGCATCCTATCTAGCGCGCACAATGAGCAGTTCTTC	CASILSSAHNEQFF
TRBV6-1	TRBJ1-5	NA	NA	TGTGCCAGCAGTGACCGGAGTCAGCCCCAGCATTTT	CASSDRSQPQHF
TRBV18	TRBJ2-5	few	TRBD2	TGTGCCAGCTCACCAGGTCTAGCGGGAGGGCGTAGTCAAGAGACCCAGTACTTC	CASSPGLAGGRSQETQYF
TRBV5-1	TRBJ2-3	NA	TRBD1	TGTGCCAGCAGCTCCACAGGGGTAACCTTGCAGTATTTT	CASSSTGVTLQYF
TRBV5-1	TRBJ2-7	many	NA	TGCGCCAGCAGCCTACGGGGTGAGTACGAGCAGTACTTC	CASSLRGEYEQYF
TRBV7-6	TRBJ2-5	NA	TRBD2	TGTGCCAGCAGCTTGAAGGCTAGCGGAGAGACCCAGTACTTC	CASSLKASGETQYF
TRBV28	TRBJ1-2	many	NA	TGTGCCAGCAGTCCGGACAGATATGGCTACACCTTC	CASSPDRYGYTF
TRBV5-1	TRBJ2-7	many	NA	TGCGCCAGCAGCTTGGCCGACACAGGTACCTACGAGCAGTACTTC	CASSLADTGTYEQYF